This T cell receptor beta chain was sequenced for a study of blood T cell repertoires in COVID-19. Study context: COVID-19 samples from acute and convalescent phases originated in the United States, Italy and Spain. Sources were T cells, B-cell-depleted T cells, or PBMCs; the material itself was cDNA or gDNA.

Source study methods: For nucleated cells, counts were estimated from reference gene primer amplification. Clones were sequenced by immunoSEQ multiplex PCR, and TCRdb holds only the in-frame ones, with some missing. That table gives V, J and clone size, and the DNA gave D and trimming. Of hundreds of thousands of clones in the sample, more than 85% are singletons; the top ten hold about 3%. The J segment lost 7 bases and the V segment lost 0 bases, leaving 4 bases of the junction unmatched. CDR3 size: 14 residues. Germline V lookup: CDR1 SGHTA, CDR2 FQGTGA. The source of this sequence is a human donor in a cohort sampled during active COVID-19. J is TRBJ1-2 and V is TRBV7-3; 8 bases match TRBD1. Sequencing used peripheral blood. The CDR3 sequence is CASSLTGQETGYTF. DNA for the CDR3: TGTGCCAGCAGCTTAACGGGACAGGAGACTGGCTACACCTTC.